This T cell receptor beta chain was documented in a study of T cells in Graves' hyperthyroidism and ophthalmopathy. The investigators amplified TCR beta CDR3 regions from RNA transcripts. The HTBI primer set was used in a first-round RT-PCR of the TCR CDR3. MiXCR, applied by TCRdb to the multiplex PCR reads, yields one record per CDR3 protein. This table holds some 720,000 distinct CDR3 sequences, 16% found once. This CDR3 region has 14 residues. V was pared by 1 base and J by 13 bases, with 16 bases between. Germline V gene sequence: CDR1 LGHDT, CDR2 YNNKEL (reference sequence). This clonotype was detected a few times.

This TCR was recovered from a man younger than 30 with Graves' hyperthyroidism. Material: blood. The gene calls are TRBV3-1 and TRBJ1-4; D is undetermined. CDR3 nucleotides: TGTGCCAGCAGCCAAGCCATAACGGCCGCTGGACTGTTTTTT. This encodes CASSQAITAAGLFF.